This entry is about one T cell receptor (beta chain). The data were produced by immunoSEQ multiplex PCR, yet TCRdb's version contains in-frame clones alone and is incomplete. The table records millions of clones, 85% to 95% of them present only once. CD45RO-negative cells were positively selected for CCR7, leaving out terminally differentiated effector memory CD45RA+ cells. These data are taken from a study of shared clonotypes between healthy human individuals. V trimming: 4 bases; J trimming: 6 bases; junction bases outside the gene matches: 9. The V gene's germline CDR1 is MGHDK and CDR2 SYGVNS. This CDR3 is built from 15 residues.

The sequence was collected from a man aged 18 to 30 in good health. The sample consisted of naive CD8+ T cells sorted from blood. The chain is built from TRBV25-1 and TRBJ1-1, with 9 bases identical to TRBD1. The CDR3 loop is CASSVQQGAKPEAFF. The CDR3 nucleotides read TGTGCCAGCAGTGTCCAACAGGGGGCGAAGCCTGAAGCTTTCTTT.